A selection of T cell receptor beta chains follows, all from one sample in a study of cytomegalovirus exposure and HLA in healthy donors. Sequencing used immunoSEQ multiplex PCR; TCRdb keeps in-frame clones, though not all of them. The repertoire consists of 150,000 to 200,000 clones, with under 90% occurring once and the leading ten covering 4.8%. The source material was PBMCs. Receptors originate from a man aged 18 to 30 in good health and CMV-seronegative. Each CDR3 is given with its conserved first and last residue. The D gene is left open where the match is weak. For some rows the clone size is stated as once, few or many, or as a class when expanded; others skip it.

V: TRBV15
J: TRBJ2-1
D: .
size: .
DNA: TGTGCCACCAGCAGAGATGTTCAGAATGAGCAGTTCTTC
CDR3: CATSRDVQNEQFF

V: TRBV7-3
J: TRBJ2-7
D: TRBD2
size: .
DNA: TGTGCCAGCAGCCTCCTCCCGGGGGGGTCCTACGAGCAGTACTTC
CDR3: CASSLLPGGSYEQYF

V: TRBV2
J: TRBJ2-7
D: .
size: .
DNA: TGTGCCAGCACCATTTCAGGGGGAGGCACCTACGAGCAGTACTTC
CDR3: CASTISGGGTYEQYF

V: TRBV4-3
J: TRBJ2-5
D: .
size: .
DNA: TGCGCCAGCAGCCAAGTGTTGCAGGTACGGTACTTC
CDR3: CASSQVLQVRYF

V: TRBV11-2
J: TRBJ2-5
D: .
size: .
DNA: TGTGCCAGCAGCTTAGATCATAAAGGAGCGGCCCAGTACTTC
CDR3: CASSLDHKGAAQYF

V: TRBV11-3
J: TRBJ2-7
D: .
size: few
DNA: TGTGCCAGCAGCCCACCGGGGACCTACGAGCAGTACTTC
CDR3: CASSPPGTYEQYF

V: TRBV27
J: TRBJ1-1
D: .
size: .
DNA: TGTGCCAGCCATTCCAGGGTGAATGAAGCTTTCTTT
CDR3: CASHSRVNEAFF

V: TRBV5-6
J: TRBJ1-4
D: .
size: few
DNA: TGTGCCAGCACCGTTGGGGGGGCGGCTAATGAAAAACTGTTTTTT
CDR3: CASTVGGAANEKLFF

V: TRBV29-1
J: TRBJ2-3
D: TRBD1
size: .
DNA: TGCAGCGTTGAAAGGTGGGACAGGGGGGGAGATACGCAGTATTTT
CDR3: CSVERWDRGGDTQYF

V: TRBV6-5
J: TRBJ1-2
D: TRBD1
size: .
DNA: TGTGCCAGCTTTACGACAGGGGGCTATGGCTACACCTTC
CDR3: CASFTTGGYGYTF

V: TRBV19
J: TRBJ2-7
D: .
size: .
DNA: TGTGCCAGTAGACCCGGGTATGCCTTGGGCGAGCAGTACTTC
CDR3: CASRPGYALGEQYF

V: TRBV7-2
J: TRBJ2-4
D: .
size: .
DNA: TGTGCCAGCAGCTTGAGGGTCCCAAACATTCAGTACTTC
CDR3: CASSLRVPNIQYF

V: TRBV2
J: TRBJ1-1
D: .
size: .
DNA: TGTGCCAGCAGTACCAGGGGGAACACTGAAGCTTTCTTT
CDR3: CASSTRGNTEAFF

V: TRBV5-1
J: TRBJ2-3
D: TRBD1
size: .
DNA: TGCGCCAGCAGCTTCCGGGACAGGGGCGCAGATACGCAGTATTTT
CDR3: CASSFRDRGADTQYF

V: TRBV27
J: TRBJ1-4
D: TRBD1
size: .
DNA: TGTGCCAGCAGACTTAACCCGGGACAGGGTCGTGAAAAACTGTTTTTT
CDR3: CASRLNPGQGREKLFF

V: TRBV6-6
J: TRBJ2-7
D: .
size: .
DNA: TGTGCCAGCGGACTCTACGAGCAGTACTTC
CDR3: CASGLYEQYF

V: TRBV1
J: TRBJ2-2
D: .
size: .
DNA: TGCACCAGCAGCCTCTGGGACAGGGGTTGCACCGGGGAGCTGTTTTTT
CDR3: CTSSLWDRGCTGELFF

V: TRBV28
J: TRBJ2-7
D: TRBD1
size: .
DNA: TGTGCCAGCAGTCCTGGGGACAGAGACTACGAGCAGTACTTC
CDR3: CASSPGDRDYEQYF

V: TRBV7-2
J: TRBJ1-4
D: .
size: .
DNA: TGTGCCAGCAGCTACCGGGAGCGTAATGAAAAACTGTTTTTT
CDR3: CASSYRERNEKLFF

V: TRBV25-1
J: TRBJ2-7
D: .
size: .
DNA: TGTGCCAGCAGTGCCGCAGGAACCTACGAGCAGTACTTC
CDR3: CASSAAGTYEQYF

V: TRBV10-3
J: TRBJ2-1
D: TRBD2
size: .
DNA: TGTGCCATCAGACCCGGGGCTAGCGGGACTGATAACAATGAGCAGTTCTTC
CDR3: CAIRPGASGTDNNEQFF

V: TRBV15
J: TRBJ2-7
D: TRBD2
size: .
DNA: TGTGCCACCAGCAGAGGCGGGGGTTACTACGAGCAGTACTTC
CDR3: CATSRGGGYYEQYF

V: TRBV28
J: TRBJ1-5
D: TRBD1
size: .
DNA: TGTGCCAGCAGTTTATCCGACAGGGACTATCAGCCCCAGCATTTT
CDR3: CASSLSDRDYQPQHF

V: TRBV4-1
J: TRBJ1-2
D: .
size: once
DNA: TGCGCCAGCAGCCAAGATGGGGGCCCTTATGGCTACACCTTC
CDR3: CASSQDGGPYGYTF

V: TRBV5-1
J: TRBJ1-2
D: TRBD1
size: .
DNA: TGCGCCAGCAGCGAGACAGGGTTCTATGGCTACACCTTC
CDR3: CASSETGFYGYTF

V: TRBV28
J: TRBJ2-7
D: .
size: .
DNA: TGTGCCAGCAGTTTATCGGCCGGGACTGGGTGGTGGATCGAGCAGTACTTC
CDR3: CASSLSAGTGWWIEQYF

V: TRBV6-1
J: TRBJ2-7
D: .
size: .
DNA: TGTGCCAGCAGCATGGACAGATACGAGCAGTACTTC
CDR3: CASSMDRYEQYF

V: TRBV28
J: TRBJ2-7
D: .
size: once
DNA: TGTGCCAGCAGCCCTCCCGGGGAGTTCTACGAGCAGTACTTC
CDR3: CASSPPGEFYEQYF

V: TRBV7-6
J: TRBJ2-1
D: .
size: .
DNA: TGTGTGGTTGGGGGGAGCTCCTACAATGAGCAGTTCTTC
CDR3: CVVGGSSYNEQFF

V: TRBV10-1
J: TRBJ2-1
D: TRBD2
size: .
DNA: TGCGCCAGCAGTTTAGCGGGGGGGCGGCATGAGCAGTTCTTC
CDR3: CASSLAGGRHEQFF

V: TRBV18
J: TRBJ2-7
D: .
size: .
DNA: TGTGCCAGCTCACCAGGGGCAGGCCTCTCCTACGAGCAGTACTTC
CDR3: CASSPGAGLSYEQYF

V: TRBV27
J: TRBJ1-2
D: .
size: .
DNA: TGTGCCAGCAGTTTCGCGGTCGACTATGGCTACACCTTC
CDR3: CASSFAVDYGYTF

V: TRBV5-4
J: TRBJ2-7
D: TRBD2
size: once
DNA: TGTGCCAGCAGCTCCGGACTAGCGGGAGTAGACGAGCAGTACTTC
CDR3: CASSSGLAGVDEQYF

V: TRBV5-4
J: TRBJ2-6
D: .
size: .
DNA: TGTGCCAGCAGCTTAGGGGGATCTGGGGCCAACGTCCTGACTTTC
CDR3: CASSLGGSGANVLTF

V: TRBV21-1
J: TRBJ2-3
D: .
size: .
DNA: TGTGCCAGCAGCTTTAGCGCAGATACGCAGTATTTT
CDR3: CASSFSADTQYF

V: TRBV7-7
J: TRBJ1-5
D: .
size: .
DNA: TGTGCTAGCAGCTTGTCGTTGGGCCTCAATCAGCCCCAGCATTTT
CDR3: CASSLSLGLNQPQHF

V: TRBV6-1
J: TRBJ1-3
D: .
size: .
DNA: TGTGCCAGCAGTGAAGTTAGTCAGGGGCATGGAAACACCATATATTTT
CDR3: CASSEVSQGHGNTIYF

V: TRBV28
J: TRBJ2-7
D: TRBD1
size: .
DNA: TGTGCCAGCAGTTTCCCGACAGGGGCGTCCTACGAGCAGTACTTC
CDR3: CASSFPTGASYEQYF

V: TRBV30
J: TRBJ2-5
D: TRBD1
size: .
DNA: TGTGCCTGGAGTCCCTCCCCCCGGACAGGGAGCTTCCAAGAGACCCAGTACTTC
CDR3: CAWSPSPRTGSFQETQYF

V: TRBV15
J: TRBJ1-5
D: .
size: .
DNA: TGTGCCACCAGCAGTCTCTCCCGAGGTCAGCCCCAGCATTTT
CDR3: CATSSLSRGQPQHF

V: TRBV11-3
J: TRBJ2-7
D: .
size: .
DNA: TGTGCCAGCAGCCTGGGGGGTGGCTACGAGCAGTACTTC
CDR3: CASSLGGGYEQYF

V: TRBV4-2
J: TRBJ1-2
D: .
size: .
DNA: TGTGCCAGCAGCCAAGGTCCCGGGACACAAAGCTATGGCTACACCTTC
CDR3: CASSQGPGTQSYGYTF

V: TRBV2
J: TRBJ1-1
D: .
size: few
DNA: TGTGCCAGCAGTGTGACAGCTTCCTACACTGAAGCTTTCTTT
CDR3: CASSVTASYTEAFF

V: TRBV18
J: TRBJ2-3
D: .
size: .
DNA: TGTGCCAGCTCACCCTGGGGCCAGATAGATACGCAGTATTTT
CDR3: CASSPWGQIDTQYF

V: TRBV5-1
J: TRBJ2-5
D: TRBD1
size: .
DNA: TGCGCCAGCAGCTTCCGGGACAGTCAAGAGACCCAGTACTTC
CDR3: CASSFRDSQETQYF

V: TRBV5-5
J: TRBJ2-1
D: .
size: few
DNA: TGTGCCAGCAGCCCCCTCGATGAGCAGTTCTTC
CDR3: CASSPLDEQFF

V: TRBV5-1
J: TRBJ2-3
D: .
size: .
DNA: TGCGCCAGCAGCTTGGCGGTCCCGAGCACAGATACGCAGTATTTT
CDR3: CASSLAVPSTDTQYF

V: TRBV19
J: TRBJ2-1
D: TRBD2
size: .
DNA: TGTGCCAGTAGTATTAAGGTGCGGGAGGAAGTTAATGAGCAGTTCTTC
CDR3: CASSIKVREEVNEQFF

V: TRBV5-1
J: TRBJ2-7
D: TRBD1
size: .
DNA: TGCGCCAGCAGCTTGAACAGGGGGTACGAGCAGTACTTC
CDR3: CASSLNRGYEQYF

V: TRBV4-1
J: TRBJ2-1
D: .
size: few
DNA: TGCGCCAGCAGCCAAGGTCGGGGGGCCTCCTACAATGAGCAGTTCTTC
CDR3: CASSQGRGASYNEQFF

V: TRBV15
J: TRBJ1-1
D: .
size: .
DNA: TGTGCCACCAGCAGAGATATGGGCACGGGGACTGAAGCTTTCTTT
CDR3: CATSRDMGTGTEAFF

V: TRBV12-5
J: TRBJ2-2
D: TRBD1
size: .
DNA: TGTGCTAGCTGCTTAGGGACAGGGAACACCGGGGAGCTGTTTTTT
CDR3: CASCLGTGNTGELFF

V: TRBV7-2
J: TRBJ1-3
D: .
size: .
DNA: TGTGCCAGCAGCTTAGAAGGGGTCTCTGGAAACACCATATATTTT
CDR3: CASSLEGVSGNTIYF